The rows below give T cell receptor beta chains drawn from one sample of a study of metastatic and nonmetastatic thyroid tumors. MiXCR reprocessed the PCR reads for TCRdb. The sample shows about 40,000 clones, about 13% of them seen only once. Sequencing used blood. The receptors come from a female donor with papillary thyroid cancer or a benign thyroid nodule (not recorded which). Some clones in this sample may be carry-over from other donors' samples. Each CDR3 is given with its conserved first and last residue. The D gene is left open where the match is weak. Where a row states a size, it is once, few, many or the class of an expanded clone; other rows omit it.

NA	few	TRBV27	TRBJ1-3	TGTGCCAGCATTCGAGGAAACACCATATATTTT	CASIRGNTIYF
NA	few	TRBV5-8	TRBJ1-1	TGTGCCAGCAGCTTTGCGGGGGTGTACGTGAACACTGAAGCTTTCTTT	CASSFAGVYVNTEAFF
NA	few	TRBV7-8	TRBJ2-1	TGTGCCAGCAGCACCCGACATGGCGCCGAAGAGCAGTTCTTC	CASSTRHGAEEQFF
NA	many	TRBV29-1	TRBJ2-1	TGCCAGGCCATGGGCGGAGGAAGCTCCTACAATGAGCAGTTCTTC	CQAMGGGSSYNEQFF
TRBD1	NA	TRBV11-2	TRBJ2-2	TGTGCCAGCAGATTTGACAGGGGGCTCGACACCGGGGAGCTGTTTTTT	CASRFDRGLDTGELFF
TRBD1	many	TRBV20-1	TRBJ1-5	TGCAGTGCTAGAGTGCTCCGAGGGACAGGGTATCAGCCCCAGCATTTT	CSARVLRGTGYQPQHF
NA	NA	TRBV11-3	TRBJ1-1	TGTGCCAGCAGCTTAGGGTCAGGGTGGACTGAAGCTTTCTTT	CASSLGSGWTEAFF
TRBD2	many	TRBV7-3	TRBJ2-1	TGTGCCAGCAGCCCTCGACTAGCGGGAGGGCCACAGTTCTTC	CASSPRLAGGPQFF
NA	few	TRBV10-3	TRBJ1-6	TGTGCCATCAGTGAGGAAAATTCACCCCTCCACTTT	CAISEENSPLHF
TRBD1	few	TRBV28	TRBJ2-7	TGTGCCAGCAGTTTAGACCAATACCTGGACAGGGGTCCGGCGAGAGAGCAGTACTTC	CASSLDQYLDRGPAREQYF
TRBD2	NA	TRBV5-1	TRBJ2-7	TGCGCCAGCAGCTTGGCGACGACTAGCAGAGCCTACGAGCAGTACTTC	CASSLATTSRAYEQYF
NA	medium-sized	TRBV27	TRBJ2-1	TGTGCCAGCAGTTTAGGGGGGAGCTCCTACAATGAGCAGTTCTTC	CASSLGGSSYNEQFF
TRBD1	many	TRBV27	TRBJ1-6	TGTGCCAGCACTTGGGACAGAAATTCACCCCTCCACTTT	CASTWDRNSPLHF
NA	many	TRBV30	TRBJ1-1	TGTGCCTGGAGAAGACGCACTGAAGCTTTCTTT	CAWRRRTEAFF
NA	many	TRBV28	TRBJ2-2	TGTGCCAGCAGTGTGCCTGGCGGGAAGGACCCCATAAGCACCGGGGAGCTGTTTTTT	CASSVPGGKDPISTGELFF
NA	few	TRBV6-1	TRBJ1-1	TGTGCCAGCAGGACATTTTCTGAAGCTTTCTTT	CASRTFSEAFF
NA	NA	TRBV5-5	TRBJ1-1	TGTGCCAGCAGAGCCTGGTATGGTGAAGCTTTCTTT	CASRAWYGEAFF
NA	few	TRBV27	TRBJ1-2	TGTGCCAGCAGTTTTCTGGTCCCCACCCCGATTTACACCTTC	CASSFLVPTPIYTF
NA	medium-sized	TRBV28	TRBJ2-5	TGTGCCAGCAGTTCCCTGGGACCCCCGGTCGAGACCCAGTACTTC	CASSSLGPPVETQYF
NA	many	TRBV20-1	TRBJ2-1	TGCAGTGCTAGAGATCCCCTTGTTCGCTTC	CSARDPLVRF
NA	few	TRBV27	TRBJ2-1	TGTGCCAGCAGTTCCTTAGCGGACCAGACACTCTACGAGCAGTTCTTC	CASSSLADQTLYEQFF
NA	few	TRBV6-1	TRBJ2-7	TGTGCCAGCAATGACGGGGGCCTCTACGAGCAGTACTTC	CASNDGGLYEQYF
NA	many	TRBV14	TRBJ2-5	TGTGCCAGCAGCCTGCAGATGAAGGCGACCCAGTACTTC	CASSLQMKATQYF
TRBD2	many	TRBV5-1	TRBJ2-3	TGCGCCAGCAGCGGGACTAGCGGGATAGGCACAGATACGCAGTATTTT	CASSGTSGIGTDTQYF
TRBD2	NA	TRBV4-2	TRBJ2-3	TGTGCCAGCGGGAGCGGGGGACCAGATACGCAGTATTTT	CASGSGGPDTQYF
TRBD1	many	TRBV6-1	TRBJ2-6	TGTGCCAGCAGCCCCAGGGGGGGGGCCAACGTCCTGACTTTC	CASSPRGGANVLTF
NA	many	TRBV5-1	TRBJ2-7	TGCGCCAGCAGCTCGGTACGAGGGTCCGAGCAGTACTTC	CASSSVRGSEQYF
NA	many	TRBV11-1	TRBJ1-1	TGTGCCAGCAGCTTTTCGCCCCAGACAGAGAACACTGAAGCTTTCTTT	CASSFSPQTENTEAFF
NA	NA	TRBV27	TRBJ1-1	TGTGCCAGCAGACATCAACTTACTACTGAAGCTTTCTTT	CASRHQLTTEAFF
NA	few	TRBV6-2/TRBV6-3	TRBJ2-2	TGTGCCACAGAAAGACAGGAGGACACCGGGGAGCTGTTTTTT	CATERQEDTGELFF
NA	many	TRBV7-9	TRBJ1-2	TGTGCCAGCAGCGCATACAAGATCGAATCCTATGGCTACACCTTC	CASSAYKIESYGYTF
NA	many	TRBV3-1	TRBJ1-2	TGTGCCAGCAGCCCGGGTGGAGGGTGGGGCTACACCTTC	CASSPGGGWGYTF
TRBD1	many	TRBV6-6	TRBJ2-7	TGTGCCAGCAGTTACTCCACGACAGGGAGTTTCTACGAGCAGTACTTC	CASSYSTTGSFYEQYF